The rows below give T cell receptor beta chains drawn from one sample of a study of CD8+ T cells in alopecia areata. Repertoires were generated with immunoSEQ multiplex PCR, while TCRdb's copy carries only in-frame clones and drops some. This sample has approximately 170,000 clones, with 50% to 60% found just once. Specimen: CD4+ T cells sorted from blood, collected at week 4, from a patient treated with tofacitinib. Source of these receptors: a human donor with alopecia areata. The CDR3 runs from the conserved cysteine through the conserved F or W. Fields, in order: clone size, J gene, V gene, D gene, CDR3 DNA, CDR3 protein. The D gene is left open where the match is weak. Expanded clones are given a class, and other clones once, few, many or no size at all.

NA	TRBJ2-5	TRBV4-2	NA	TGTGCCAGCAGCCAAGGACAGGCGGAGACCCAGTACTTC	CASSQGQAETQYF
few	TRBJ1-2	TRBV5-6	TRBD1	TGTGCCAGCAGCGTGACCGGGACAGGGGGCTTTGGTGGCTACACCTTC	CASSVTGTGGFGGYTF
NA	TRBJ2-3	TRBV30	NA	TGTGCCTGGAGTAGGGGACTCACGCAGTATTTT	CAWSRGLTQYF
NA	TRBJ1-1	TRBV29-1	TRBD1	TGCAGCGCAGAGGGGGCCAACACTGAAGCTTTCTTT	CSAEGANTEAFF
NA	TRBJ1-2	TRBV29-1	NA	TGCAGCGTTGAAGATCGAGGCAGCGGCTACACCTTC	CSVEDRGSGYTF
NA	TRBJ1-1	TRBV29-1	TRBD1	TGCAGCGTTACACAGGGGGGCACTGAAGCTTTCTTT	CSVTQGGTEAFF
few	TRBJ1-1	TRBV7-9	TRBD1	TGTGCCAGCAGCTTGCAGGGGGGGAACACTGAAGCTTTCTTT	CASSLQGGNTEAFF
NA	TRBJ2-1	TRBV4-3	NA	TGCGCCAGCAGCCAAGTTACCCCGGCCAATGAGCAGTTCTTC	CASSQVTPANEQFF
few	TRBJ2-2	TRBV19	TRBD1	TGTGCCAGCCAGATACCGGGACAGTCGAACACCGGGGAGCTGTTTTTT	CASQIPGQSNTGELFF
NA	TRBJ2-5	TRBV30	NA	TGTGCCTGGAGTGTAAGGGGTGAGACCCAGTACTTC	CAWSVRGETQYF
few	TRBJ1-1	TRBV23-1	NA	TGCGCCAGCAGTCTCCTAATTGGTCGACCGCCTTTAAGCACTGAAGCTTTCTTT	CASSLLIGRPPLSTEAFF
NA	TRBJ1-4	TRBV30	NA	TGTGCCTGGAGTCCGGACCGGAATGAAAAACTGTTTTTT	CAWSPDRNEKLFF
few	TRBJ2-3	TRBV9	NA	TGTGCCAGCAGCTGGGGCGCAGGTAACACAGATACGCAGTATTTT	CASSWGAGNTDTQYF
NA	TRBJ1-5	TRBV15	NA	TGTGCCACCAGCAGAGATACCAATCAGCCCCAGCATTTT	CATSRDTNQPQHF
NA	TRBJ2-7	TRBV29-1	TRBD1	TGCAGCGTGGCCCGTGGACAGGACTACGAGCAGTACTTC	CSVARGQDYEQYF
NA	TRBJ2-5	TRBV29-1	NA	TGCAGCGTTGATGACGGGGCCCTACAAGAGACCCAGTACTTC	CSVDDGALQETQYF
few	TRBJ1-1	TRBV19	NA	TGTGCCAGTAGTGAAAAGTCAGAAGCTTTCTTT	CASSEKSEAFF
NA	TRBJ1-1	TRBV7-2	NA	TGTGCCAGCAGCTACCTAACTGGCGGGAACACTGAAGCTTTCTTT	CASSYLTGGNTEAFF
few	TRBJ1-2	TRBV20-1	NA	TGCAGTGCTTTGGACAGCTATGGCTACACCTTC	CSALDSYGYTF
NA	TRBJ2-7	TRBV7-2	NA	TGTGCCAGCGCTAGGGGCAGGCCCTACGAGCAGTACTTC	CASARGRPYEQYF
NA	TRBJ2-7	TRBV19	NA	TGTGCCAGTAGTCCTGACCGGGACATGGTTACCTACGAGCAGTACTTC	CASSPDRDMVTYEQYF
NA	TRBJ2-2	TRBV4-2	TRBD2	TGTGCCAGCAGCCAAGGTGTTGAGCGGGAGGGCCGCACCGGGGAGCTGTTTTTT	CASSQGVEREGRTGELFF
NA	TRBJ2-1	TRBV10-3	TRBD1	TGTGCCAGCGGACAGGTCAATGAGCAGTTCTTC	CASGQVNEQFF
NA	TRBJ2-7	TRBV30	NA	TGTGCCTGGAGTATGACCAGCTACGAGCAGTACTTC	CAWSMTSYEQYF
NA	TRBJ2-7	TRBV30	NA	TGTGCCTGGAGTGTTGGACGCTACGAGCAGTACTTC	CAWSVGRYEQYF
NA	TRBJ1-1	TRBV29-1	TRBD1	TGCAGCCCTGACAGGGGGTTGAACACTGAAGCTTTCTTT	CSPDRGLNTEAFF
NA	TRBJ1-1	TRBV29-1	NA	TGCAGCGTTGACAGGACGGGTTTGACTGAAGCTTTCTTT	CSVDRTGLTEAFF
once	TRBJ2-7	TRBV7-9	NA	TGTGCCAGCAGCTTAGAGCTCGAGCAGTACTTC	CASSLELEQYF
NA	TRBJ2-5	TRBV10-3	NA	TGTGCCATCAGTGAGTCTGATCCTTTAGAGACCCAGTACTTC	CAISESDPLETQYF
NA	TRBJ1-5	TRBV30	NA	TGTGCCTGGAGTGCAGGGGAAGGACAGCCCCAGCATTTT	CAWSAGEGQPQHF
NA	TRBJ2-6	TRBV2	TRBD1	TGTGCCAGCAGTCCCAGGGGGACCGGCAGCTCTGGGGCCAACGTCCTGACTTTC	CASSPRGTGSSGANVLTF
NA	TRBJ2-7	TRBV5-4	NA	TGTGCCAGCAGCTTGGACTTGTCCTACGAGCAGTACTTC	CASSLDLSYEQYF